What follows is one T cell receptor (beta chain) and its context. Its antigen is currently unknown. This specimen belongs to a study of early T cells in non-severe SARS-CoV-2 infection. Turning to the study itself: Bulk RNA taken from unsorted whole blood was sequenced, leaving chains unpaired. Study observations and caveats: CD4 and private specificities were missed by VDJdb matching, which favored anti-spike CD8 responses.

The TCR library protocol was used to attach unique molecular identifiers. These identifiers were attached to individual cDNA molecules. MiXCR, applied by TCRdb to the 5' RACE reads, yields one record per CDR3 protein. The sample includes 50,000 to 70,000 distinct CDR3 sequences, roughly a tenth of them seen just once. Deletions cut 3 bases from V and 3 bases from J, with 10 bases between. Per germline, CDR1 SGDLS and CDR2 YYNGEE. The CDR3 totals 13 residues. The clonotype originates from an adult who was a healthcare worker with PCR-confirmed SARS-CoV-2 infection or an uninfected control (not recorded which). The sample was whole blood. The chain has TRBV9 and TRBJ2-7, with D hard to call. Here the CDR3 DNA reads TGTGCCAGCAGCGGCCCCCCCGTCTACGAGCAGTACTTC. Translation: CASSGPPVYEQYF.